A single sample is the source of the 8 T cell receptor beta chains below, sequenced in a study of siplizumab effects on memory and regulatory T cells. Produced via immunoSEQ multiplex PCR; TCRdb's table is partial and in-frame only. Of tens of thousands of clones in the sample, 93% were seen once. The sample was CD8+ T cells sorted from blood. These receptors were taken from a human donor in good health.

In DNA form, the CDR3 reads TGTGCCAGCAGCTTCTCCCCCCATGGAGCAGATACGCAGTATTTT. Encoded protein: CASSFSPHGADTQYF. The chain employs TRBV7-2 and TRBJ2-3; no reliable D call. Trimming pared 3 bases from V and 4 bases from J, leaving 14 bases between. The CDR3 extends over 15 amino acids. Germline-derived CDR1 and CDR2 are SGHTA and FQGNSA.

Only one count was recorded for this clone. CDR3 loop: CASSQVQGQGGSEQYF. CDR3 nucleotides: TGCGCCAGCAGCCAAGTTCAAGGACAGGGTGGGTCCGAGCAGTACTTC. The genes are TRBV4-1 and TRBJ2-7, with TRBD1 matching over 8 bases. The ends lost 1 base at V and 6 bases at J; junction bases unmatched: 11. There are 16 residues in the CDR3. Germline assignment: CDR1 MGHRA and CDR2 YSYEKL.

This clone was observed a single time. An end of the junction does not agree with germline; a read error may underlie this. This chain connects TRBV27 to TRBJ2-3; possible D gene TRBD2, 7 bases. Looked up from germline, CDR1 is MNHEY and CDR2 is SMNVEV (reference sequence). This CDR3 region has 15 residues. This chain's CDR3 is CASSLSGGSGGTQYF. The CDR3 DNA follows: TGTGCCAGCAGCTTATCGGGGGGCTCTGGGGGTACGCAGTATTTT.

The chain combines TRBV27 with TRBJ1-6; D perhaps matches TRBD1 (5 bases). Germline CDR1 and CDR2: MNHEY and SMNVEV (reference sequence). The CDR3 covers 13 residues. Trimming cost V 2 bases and J 10 bases, with 9 bases left between them. The CDR3 DNA reads as TGTGCCAGCAGTTTACCGGGGGGGTCACCCCTCCACTTT. It encodes CASSLPGGSPLHF.

The rearrangement joins TRBV7-9 to TRBJ2-3, with TRBD2 as a possible D gene (6 bases). This CDR3 contains 15 residues. Germline V gene sequence: CDR1 SEHNR, CDR2 FQNEAQ (reference sequence). V was cut by 4 bases and J by 2 bases, with 13 bases left in between. The CDR3 spells CASSSSAGPTDTQYF. CDR3 DNA sequence: TGTGCCAGCAGCTCCTCAGCGGGCCCCACAGATACGCAGTATTTT. The variable domain in full, with the rest retrieved from reference TRBV7-9 and TRBJ2-3, is DTGVSQNPRHKITKRGQNVTFRCDPISEHNRLYWYRQTLGQGPEFLTYFQNEAQLEKSRLLSDRFSAERPKGSFSTLEIQRTEQGDSAMYLCASSSSAGPTDTQYFGPGTRLTVL.

This chain uses TRBV19 with TRBJ2-7; D may be TRBD2 (6 bases). V was cut by 5 bases and J by 5 bases, with 28 bases left in between. CDR1 and CDR2 (germline): LNHDA, SQIVND (reference sequence). The CDR3 runs 18 residues. DNA of the CDR3: TGTGCCAGTAGTCCCTCGGGACTGGGGGTAAGGGTGAAGGACGAGCAGTACTTC. It specifies CASSPSGLGVRVKDEQYF.

The chain recombines TRBV7-9 with TRBJ2-7; TRBD2 matches at 7 bases. CDR3 length equals 15 residues. V trimming: 6 bases; J trimming: 3 bases; junction bases outside the gene matches: 11. Germline assignment: CDR1 SEHNR and CDR2 FQNEAQ (reference sequence). CDR3 bases: TGTGCCAGCAGTCACCGCGGGCTAGCGGTCTACGAGCAGTACTTC. Its protein product is CASSHRGLAVYEQYF.

The V and J genes are TRBV5-1 and TRBJ2-1, with D possibly being TRBD2 (6 bases). CDR1 is SGHRS, CDR2 YFSETQ, per germline. The V and J ends lost 4 bases and 3 bases respectively, with 20 bases between them. This CDR3 region has 17 residues. The CDR3 loop reads CASSDLRERMDYNEQFF. In DNA, the CDR3 is TGCGCCAGCAGCGACCTCCGGGAGCGCATGGACTACAATGAGCAGTTCTTC.